The 20 T cell receptor beta chains listed next were all sequenced from one sample in a study of cytomegalovirus exposure and HLA in healthy donors. It was with 60 Vbeta and 13 Jbeta primers that the PCR ran. The protocol was immunoSEQ multiplex PCR, while the TCRdb copy is restricted to in-frame clones and leaves out a portion. The sample contains some 240,000 clones, 92% of which appear only once. Sequencing was carried out using PBMCs. All receptors derive from a girl aged 2 to 10 in good health and CMV-seronegative.

This clone appeared once. The chain is built from TRBV7-9 and TRBJ1-3, with 8 positions matching TRBD1. CDR1 and CDR2 from the germline V gene are SEHNR and FQNEAQ (reference sequence). This CDR3 spans 19 amino acids. J gave up 2 bases and V 5 bases, and 17 bases lay outside the gene matches. CDR3 DNA: TGTGCCAGCAGCCCGACCGGGACAGGACTGAGGGGCACTGGAAACACCATATATTTT. Protein sequence: CASSPTGTGLRGTGNTIYF.

The genes are TRBV19 and TRBJ1-1, with 8 bases identical to TRBD1. CDR3 length: 14 residues. CDR1 is LNHDA and CDR2 is SQIVND in the germline V gene (reference sequence). V dropped 7 bases and J dropped 4; count of bases not matched to a gene: 8. The CDR3 is CASTLDRGGTEAFF. CDR3 sequence (DNA): TGTGCCAGTACCCTAGACAGGGGTGGCACTGAAGCTTTCTTT.

The rearrangement joins TRBV7-9 to TRBJ2-5; D is uncertain. The assigned J gene may be wrong: the sequence end matches TRBJ2-7 better. The CDR3 sequence is 13 residues long. The germline V gene has CDR1 SEHNR and CDR2 FQNEAQ (reference sequence). This CDR3 is CASSPTEPYEQYF. For the CDR3, the DNA is TGTGCCAGCAGCCCGACGGAGCCCTACGAGCAGTACTTC.

The count of this clone is one. The V and J genes are TRBV9 and TRBJ2-3; D is uncertain. V lost 1 base to trimming and J lost 2 bases, with 8 bases between them. This CDR3 spans 14 amino acids. Per germline, CDR1 SGDLS and CDR2 YYNGEE. Here the CDR3 reads CASSVSGFTDTQYF. For the CDR3, the DNA is TGTGCCAGCAGCGTAAGTGGCTTCACAGATACGCAGTATTTT. The full variable domain, in which reference TRBV9 and TRBJ2-3 provide the parts outside the CDR3, is DSGVTQTPKHLITATGQRVTLRCSPRSGDLSVYWYQQSLDQGLQFLIQYYNGEERAKGNILERFSAQQFPDLHSELNLSSLELGDSALYFCASSVSGFTDTQYFGPGTRLTVL.

The chain uses TRBV28 and TRBJ1-4, with D perhaps TRBD1 (5 bases). The CDR3 is 14 amino acids. Germline CDR1 and CDR2: MDHEN and SYDVKM. V gave up 8 bases and J gave up 6 bases, with 16 bases separating them. CDR3 loop: CASGLQGGDEKLFF. The CDR3 bases are TGTGCCAGCGGCCTGCAGGGAGGGGATGAAAAACTGTTTTTT.

V and J are TRBV2 and TRBJ1-1, with TRBD1 identical over 7 bases. With V trimmed by 6 bases and J by 3 bases, 4 bases remained unmatched. The CDR3 covers 13 residues. Germline-derived CDR1 and CDR2 are SNHLY and FYNNEI. Here the CDR3 DNA reads TGTGCCAGCAGCCGGGACAGAGACACTGAAGCTTTCTTT. Translated, it gives CASSRDRDTEAFF.

In this sample, this clone turned up once. The J gene is TRBJ2-5, the V gene TRBV9, with 8 bases that match TRBD2. This CDR3 spans 18 amino acids. The germline gives CDR1 SGDLS, CDR2 YYNGEE. V shed 4 bases and J 4 bases; nucleotides not matched to a gene: 18. In DNA, the CDR3 is TGTGCCAGCAGCCCGGGGGGGAGCGGGGCCCGGACGGTAGAGACCCAGTACTTC. This gives the protein CASSPGGSGARTVETQYF.

The table lists this clone with a count of one. This sequence joins TRBV27 and TRBJ2-2, with D unresolved. The V end was cut by 6 bases, the J end by 3 bases, with 14 bases between. CDR1 MNHEY and CDR2 SMNVEV come from the germline V gene (reference sequence). The CDR3 is made up of 15 amino acids. The CDR3, as DNA: TGTGCCAGCAGGTCCACCCGGTTCTACACCGGGGAGCTGTTTTTT. Translated, it gives CASRSTRFYTGELFF.

This sequence joins TRBV28 and TRBJ1-4; weak D call: TRBD1 (6 bases). The V end was cut by 5 bases, the J end by 7 bases, with 20 bases between. Germline V gene sequence: CDR1 MDHEN, CDR2 SYDVKM. CDR3 length equals 16 residues. CDR3 sequence reads: CASSLGGVNQGEKLFF. The CDR3 DNA reads as TGTGCCAGCAGTCTAGGGGGTGTAAATCAGGGTGAAAAACTGTTTTTT.

The chain joins TRBV7-6 to TRBJ2-7; tentative D call: TRBD2 (5 bases). The V end lost 5 bases, the J end lost 3 bases, and 11 bases lay between the germline ends. CDR1 SGHVS and CDR2 FNYEAQ come from the germline V gene. The CDR3 spans 13 residues. The CDR3 DNA is TGTGCCAGCAGCCAAGCGGTGCACTACGAGCAGTACTTC. Its protein product is CASSQAVHYEQYF.

The chain carries TRBV5-1 and TRBJ2-2; TRBD2 aligns across 14 bases. Germline CDR1 and CDR2: SGHRS and YFSETQ. The CDR3 runs to 17 residues. The trim removed 4 bases at V and 2 bases at J, leaving 4 bases unmatched. The CDR3 DNA is TGCGCCAGCAGCATTGGACTAGCGGGGGGAAACACCGGGGAGCTGTTTTTT. Its translation is CASSIGLAGGNTGELFF.

This rearrangement joins TRBV27 to TRBJ2-1, with D possibly matching TRBD1 (6 bases). This CDR3 is built from 14 residues. V was clipped by 5 bases and J by 4 bases, with 12 bases between them. The V gene's germline CDR1 is MNHEY and CDR2 SMNVEV (reference sequence). DNA for the CDR3: TGTGCCAGCAGTACCGGACAGTTTTACAATGAGCAGTTCTTC. Translated, it gives CASSTGQFYNEQFF.

J is TRBJ1-1 and V is TRBV14; 9 bases match TRBD1. Germline CDR1 SGHDN, CDR2 FVKESK. The trim removed 5 bases at V and 11 bases at J, leaving 9 bases unmatched. This CDR3 is 13 amino acids long. As DNA, the CDR3 is TGTGCCAGCAGCTTTGGACAGGGGCTGGGGGCTTTCTTT. Translation: CASSFGQGLGAFF.

The chain uses TRBV6-1 and TRBJ2-7; 7 nucleotides align to TRBD1. With 7 bases clipped from V and 4 bases from J, the junction kept 13 bases outside the gene matches. CDR1 and CDR2 from the germline V gene are MNHNS and SASEGT. CDR3 length: 15 residues. The CDR3 here is CASMLGTTGQYEQYF. The CDR3 region has the DNA TGTGCCAGCATGCTGGGTACCACGGGACAGTACGAGCAGTACTTC.

This sequence joins TRBV29-1 and TRBJ2-3; a possible D gene is TRBD1 (7 bases). CDR3 size: 14 residues. The V gene lost 8 bases and the J gene lost 5 bases, with 20 bases spanning the gap. Germline V CDR1 and CDR2: SQVTM, ANQGSEA. CDR3 protein: CSSRGVGTVDTQYF. As DNA, the CDR3 is TGCAGCTCCAGGGGGGTCGGGACAGTAGATACGCAGTATTTT.

The chain links TRBV23-1 to TRBJ2-7, with D possibly matching TRBD1 (5 bases). TRBV23-1 is filed as an ORF, its function uncertain. Trimming removed 0 bases at V and 2 bases at J, with 17 bases between. CDR3 length: 17 amino acids. The CDR3 DNA follows: TGCGCCAGCAGTCAATCTTACAGGTCACCATCCCCCTACGAGCAGTACTTC. Translation gives CASSQSYRSPSPYEQYF.

The rearrangement links TRBV29-1 to TRBJ1-1, with a weak D call TRBD1 (6 bases). The CDR3 loop spans 12 amino acids. Trimming cost V 3 bases and J 8 bases, with 13 bases left between them. The germline CDR1 and CDR2 sequences are SQVTM and ANQGSEA. In nucleotides, the CDR3 is TGCAGCGTTGAGGAACAGGGTCCCGAAGCTTTCTTT. Translated, it gives CSVEEQGPEAFF. Variable domain in full (rest from reference TRBV29-1 and TRBJ1-1): SAVISQKPSRDICQRGTSLTIQCQVDSQVTMMFWYRQQPGQSLTLIATANQGSEATYESGFVIDKFPISRPNLTFSTLTVSNMSPEDSSIYLCSVEEQGPEAFFGQGTRLTVV.

This clone appeared once. The rearrangement links TRBV30 to TRBJ1-2; TRBD1 matches at 8 bases. The CDR3 length is 15 residues. J was trimmed by 2 bases and V by 6 bases; bases with no gene match: 11. Per the germline V gene, CDR1 is GTSNPN and CDR2 is SVGIG (reference sequence). In DNA form, the CDR3 reads TGTGCCTGCCCCTTTGGACAGGGAGGGAACTATGGCTACACCTTC. Translated: CACPFGQGGNYGYTF.

In the case of this clone: A junction end diverges from the germline sequence, so it may reflect a read error. The chain employs TRBV7-7 and TRBJ2-5, with a possible D match to TRBD1 (6 bases). From germline, CDR1 is SSHAT and CDR2 FNYEAQ (reference sequence). This CDR3 comprises 15 residues. The CDR3, as DNA: TGTGCTAGCAGTCCATCTCCCGGGACACAAGAGACCCAGTACTTC. Its translation is CASSPSPGTQETQYF.

The rearrangement links TRBV30 to TRBJ2-1; tentatively, D is TRBD2 (5 bases). Trimming stripped 0 bases from V and 9 bases from J, with 9 bases between. CDR3 size: 12 residues. CDR1 and CDR2 from the germline V gene are GTSNPN and SVGIG (reference sequence). The CDR3 here is CAWSVNGGEQFF. CDR3 nucleotides: TGTGCCTGGAGTGTAAACGGAGGTGAGCAGTTCTTC. The variable domain in full, with the rest retrieved from reference TRBV30 and TRBJ2-1, is SQTIHQWPATLVQPVGSPLSLECTVEGTSNPNLYWYRQAAGRGLQLLFYSVGIGQISSEVPQNLSASRPQDRQFILSSKKLLLSDSGFYLCAWSVNGGEQFFGPGTRLTVL.